The 20 T cell receptor beta chains in this list originate from one sample, sequenced in a study of T-cell memory formation after mild COVID-19. MiXCR, applied by TCRdb to the 5' RACE reads, yields one record per CDR3 protein. This table has about 430,000 distinct CDR3 sequences, over 15% appearing once. Specimen: PBMCs or a T cell subset sorted from them (not recorded which). These receptors were collected from a man between 18 and 35 years old who had mild COVID-19 (a few samples of this study predate the infection). Cell type and time point are not known.

This clonotype occurred a few times. This chain uses TRBV6-1 with TRBJ2-3, with 7 bases matching TRBD1. Per germline, CDR1 MNHNS and CDR2 SASEGT. There are 14 residues in the CDR3. With V trimmed by 4 bases and J by 3 bases, 4 bases remained unmatched. The CDR3 spells CASSGARGTDTQYF. The CDR3 DNA is TGTGCCAGCAGTGGGGCCAGGGGGACAGATACGCAGTATTTT.

The genes are TRBV6-5 and TRBJ2-6, with 7 nucleotides matching TRBD1. The length of the CDR3 is 18 residues. Germline trimming cut 5 bases from V and 0 bases from J; bases unmatched to any gene: 10. Germline assignment: CDR1 MNHEY and CDR2 SVGAGI. CDR3: CASSKGQPYISGANVLTF. The CDR3 coding sequence is TGTGCCAGCAGTAAGGGACAGCCCTACATCTCTGGGGCCAACGTCCTGACTTTC.

V usage is TRBV27 and J usage is TRBJ2-7; a weak D match, TRBD1 (6 bases). Between the trimmed V and J ends, which lost 5 bases and 1 base, there was a span of 18 bases. CDR3 length: 16 amino acids. CDR1 and CDR2 (germline): MNHEY, SMNVEV (reference sequence). CDR3 nucleotide sequence: TGTGCCAGCAGTCCAAGGACAGTCCCAATGTCCTACGAGCAGTACGTC. Translating gives CASSPRTVPMSYEQYV.

This clonotype turned up a few times. This chain connects TRBV6-2 or TRBV6-3 to TRBJ2-3; no clear D gene. Germline CDR1 reads MNHEY; CDR2 reads SVGEGT. Trimming pared 6 bases from V and 2 bases from J, leaving 6 bases between. The CDR3 totals 12 residues. The CDR3 is CASRDPTDTQYF. The DNA of the CDR3 is TGTGCCAGCAGGGACCCCACAGATACGCAGTATTTT.

The chain recombines TRBV2 with TRBJ2-1; the D call may be TRBD1 or TRBD2 (5 bases each). V was trimmed by 4 bases and J by 8 bases, leaving 9 bases between them. In germline, CDR1 is SNHLY, CDR2 FYNNEI. The length of the CDR3 is 12 residues. This CDR3 is CASSGGADEQFF. The CDR3 DNA reads as TGTGCCAGCAGTGGAGGGGCCGATGAGCAGTTCTTC.

The V call is TRBV20-1, the J call TRBJ1-1; 7 bases match TRBD1. V trimming: 1 base; J trimming: 4 bases; junction bases outside the gene matches: 6. This CDR3 is 14 amino acids long. Germline lookup yields CDR1 DFQATT and CDR2 SNEGSKA (reference sequence). CDR3 in amino acids: CSARGTGAVTEAFF. In DNA, the CDR3 is TGCAGTGCTAGAGGGACAGGAGCGGTCACTGAAGCTTTCTTT.

This chain connects TRBV7-9 to TRBJ2-7; the match to TRBD2 covers 11 bases. The CDR3 sequence is 14 residues long. J was trimmed by 10 bases and V by 3 bases; bases with no gene match: 8. The germline V gene encodes CDR1 SEHNR and CDR2 FQNEAQ (reference sequence). CDR3 nucleotide sequence: TGTGCCAGCAGCTTCTCGACTAGCGGGGAGATACAGTACGTC. As protein: CASSFSTSGEIQYV.

At least ten counts were recorded for this clonotype. The chain uses TRBV20-1 and TRBJ2-5, with D perhaps matching TRBD1 or TRBD2 (5 bases each). The germline gives CDR1 DFQATT, CDR2 SNEGSKA (reference sequence). Trimming cost V 4 bases and J 7 bases, with 19 bases left between them. CDR3 size: 14 residues. The CDR3 sequence is CSATVGASKGTQYF. Written as DNA, the CDR3 is TGCAGTGCTACCGTCGGGGCTAGTAAGGGGACCCAGTACTTC.

This chain links TRBV29-1 with TRBJ2-2; TRBD1 might be the D (6 bases). The CDR3 runs to 12 residues. CDR1 SQVTM and CDR2 ANQGSEA come from the germline V gene. Deletions cut 6 bases from V and 4 bases from J, with 9 bases between. CDR3 coding DNA: TGCAGCGTAACAGGGACCACCGGGGAGCTGTTTTTT. Encoded protein: CSVTGTTGELFF.

This clonotype was counted between two and nine times. DNA of the CDR3: TGTGCCACCTCTCCCGCGGCTAGGACCGAGCAGTACGTC. This encodes CATSPAARTEQYV. V gene TRBV28 combines with J gene TRBJ2-7; the D is unclear. V gave up 10 bases and J gave up 6 bases, with 19 bases separating them. Germline lookup yields CDR1 MDHEN and CDR2 SYDVKM. The CDR3 runs 13 residues.

This clonotype was seen a few times. The rearrangement joins TRBV27 to TRBJ2-3; 7 positions agree with TRBD1. Germline V gene data show CDR1 as MNHEY and CDR2 as SMNVEV (reference sequence). The CDR3 loop spans 15 amino acids. Germline trimming cut 4 bases from V and 2 bases from J; bases unmatched to any gene: 6. The CDR3 region is CASSSGQINTDTQYF. The CDR3 DNA is TGTGCCAGCAGTTCGGGACAGATTAACACAGATACGCAGTATTTT.

In this sample, this clonotype turned up a few times. This chain uses TRBV29-1 with TRBJ2-7; tentatively, D is TRBD1 (6 bases). V was clipped by 8 bases and J by 2 bases, with 13 bases between them. The germline gives CDR1 SQVTM, CDR2 ANQGSEA. The CDR3 is 12 amino acids. CDR3 DNA sequence: TGCAGCTTCAGGACAGCAGCCTACGAGCAGTACTTC. Its protein is CSFRTAAYEQYF.

The CDR3: CAISEGGTGGQTQYF. Here the CDR3 DNA reads TGTGCCATCAGTGAAGGGGGTACAGGTGGCCAGACCCAGTACTTC. The genes are TRBV10-3 and TRBJ2-5, with D possibly matching TRBD1 (6 bases). There are 15 residues in the CDR3. V lost 3 bases to trimming and J lost 6 bases, with 17 bases between them. In germline, CDR1 is ENHRY, CDR2 SYGVKD.

This clonotype was seen only a few times. The chain couples TRBV7-6 to TRBJ2-5; TRBD2 might be the D (6 bases). V lost 8 bases and J 1 base, leaving 11 bases between the germline ends. This CDR3 is 13 amino acids long. CDR1 SGHVS and CDR2 FNYEAQ come from the germline V gene. In DNA form, the CDR3 reads TGTGCCAGCGCCGTGGAGGGCCAAGAGACCCAGTACTTC. Translated, it gives CASAVEGQETQYF. The variable domain in full, with the rest retrieved from reference TRBV7-6 and TRBJ2-5, is GAGVSQSPRYKVTKRGQDVALRCDPISGHVSLYWYRQALGQGPEFLTYFNYEAQQDKSGLPNDRFSAERPEGSISTLTIQRTEQRDSAMYRCASAVEGQETQYFGPGTRLLVL.

This clonotype was counted only a few times. The chain uses TRBV20-1 and TRBJ1-6; 9 bases match TRBD1. V was clipped by 1 base and J by 7 bases; unmatched bases: 5. This CDR3 contains 15 residues. Germline loops: CDR1 DFQATT, CDR2 SNEGSKA (reference sequence). CDR3 in amino acids: CSARVWDRENSPLHF. Here the CDR3 DNA reads TGCAGTGCTAGAGTCTGGGACAGGGAGAATTCACCCCTCCACTTT.

This clonotype was detected only a few times. This rearrangement joins TRBV19 to TRBJ1-1; D ambiguous. The V end was cut by 1 base, the J end by 1 base, with 16 bases between. Germline V gives CDR1 LNHDA, CDR2 SQIVND (reference sequence). CDR3 length equals 17 residues. CDR3 region: CASSIVGGRPKNTEAFF. The CDR3, as DNA: TGTGCCAGTAGTATAGTGGGTGGCAGGCCAAAGAACACTGAAGCTTTCTTT.

V gene TRBV5-1 combines with J gene TRBJ1-2; 9 positions match TRBD1. This CDR3 is built from 17 residues. V was clipped by 5 bases and J by 3 bases; unmatched bases: 14. Germline V CDR1 and CDR2: SGHRS, YFSETQ. The DNA of the CDR3 is TGCGCCAGCAGTTTAGTCCCGGGACAGGGTGATGACTATGGCTACACCTTC. Its translation: CASSLVPGQGDDYGYTF. The variable domain in full, with the rest retrieved from reference TRBV5-1 and TRBJ1-2, is KAGVTQTPRYLIKTRGQQVTLSCSPISGHRSVSWYQQTPGQGLQFLFEYFSETQRNKGNFPGRFSGRQFSNSRSEMNVSTLELGDSALYLCASSLVPGQGDDYGYTFGSGTRLTVV.

CDR3 bases: TGTGCCAGCAGCCAACGGGGAACCCGGGGGGCCTTCCTCGATGAGCAGTTCTTC. Translating it yields CASSQRGTRGAFLDEQFF. The chain carries TRBV3-1 and TRBJ2-1, with a tentative D call TRBD2 (7 bases). CDR1 is LGHDT, CDR2 YNNKEL, per germline (reference sequence). The CDR3 contains 18 residues. V gave up 2 bases and J gave up 8 bases, with 25 bases separating them.

Ten or more counts support this clonotype. This chain uses TRBV20-1 with TRBJ2-7; TRBD1 aligns across 9 bases. CDR1 and CDR2 from the germline V gene are DFQATT and SNEGSKA (reference sequence). This CDR3 has 14 residues. The CDR3 coding sequence is TGCAGCGTTATGCGACAGGGGGTCTCCTACGAGCAGTACTTC. Translating gives CSVMRQGVSYEQYF.

This clonotype was counted only a few times. This chain connects TRBV10-3 to TRBJ2-7; D unresolved. This CDR3 has 14 amino acids. Germline V CDR1 and CDR2: ENHRY, SYGVKD. Trimming shortened V by 3 bases and J by 4 bases, and 13 bases separated the two germline ends. The CDR3 region has the DNA TGTGCCATCAGTGAACCCCCAAACTCTTACGAGCAGTACTTC. Translated, it gives CAISEPPNSYEQYF.